This is a list of T cell receptor beta chains from one sample in a study of identical twins. TCRdb ran MiXCR on the 5' RACE reads and lists one entry per CDR3 protein. The sample shows roughly 480,000 distinct CDR3 sequences, roughly 24% of them seen only once. These data also formed part of another study, on T cells expressing NK-cell markers.

The sequencing input was CD4+ T cells sorted from blood. Source of these receptors: a woman aged 18-29 years in good health. CDR3s include the opening cysteine and the closing phenylalanine or tryptophan. A D gene is named only where the DNA matches it firmly. Expanded clones are given a class, and other clones once, few, many or no size at all.

clone_size	d_call	v_call	j_call	cdr3_aa	cdr3_nt
-	TRBD2	TRBV7-9	TRBJ2-3	CASSTFLAAALDTQYF	TGTGCCAGCAGCACCTTTCTAGCGGCGGCTTTGGATACGCAGTATTTT
many	-	TRBV12-3/TRBV12-4	TRBJ2-7	CASSRISYEQYF	TGTGCCAGCTCCCGGATTAGCTACGAGCAGTACTTC
-	-	TRBV20-1	TRBJ2-7	CSGRGSRPPYEQYF	TGCAGTGGGAGGGGGAGCAGGCCCCCCTACGAGCAGTACTTC
-	-	TRBV29-1	TRBJ2-2	CSVETSIAGELFF	TGCAGCGTTGAGACTAGTATTGCCGGGGAGCTGTTTTTT
few	-	TRBV6-5	TRBJ2-5	CASSSPRAGETQYF	TGTGCCAGCAGTTCCCCCCGGGCCGGCGAGACCCAGTACTTC
-	-	TRBV7-6	TRBJ1-5	CASSLGAGDQPQHF	TGTGCCAGCAGCTTGGGGGCCGGGGATCAGCCCCAGCATTTT
few	-	TRBV3-1	TRBJ2-1	CASSQTGLRDLFF	TGTGCCAGCAGCCAGACTGGACTCAGGGATCTGTTCTTC
few	-	TRBV6-4	TRBJ2-3	CASSMTTGYTQYF	TGTGCCAGCAGCATGACCACAGGTTATACGCAGTATTTT
-	-	TRBV12-3/TRBV12-4	TRBJ1-5	CASSHNGNQPQHF	TGTGCCAGCAGCCACAATGGCAATCAGCCCCAGCATTTT
-	TRBD1	TRBV3-1	TRBJ2-5	CASSQDTGAGTQYF	TGTGCCAGCAGCCAAGATACAGGGGCAGGGACCCAGTACTTC
-	TRBD2	TRBV10-1	TRBJ2-1	CASSQFPSGGYNEQFF	TGCGCCAGCAGTCAGTTCCCGAGCGGGGGATACAATGAGCAGTTCTTC
-	TRBD2	TRBV20-1	TRBJ2-3	CSALSGLAGFGTDTQYF	TGCAGTGCCTTATCGGGACTAGCGGGGTTTGGCACAGATACGCAGTATTTT
few	-	TRBV20-1	TRBJ2-7	CSANKDTYEQYF	TGCAGTGCTAATAAGGACACCTACGAGCAGTACTTC
few	-	TRBV6-5	TRBJ1-2	CASSYPISDLGDGYTF	TGTGCCAGCAGTTACCCCATATCGGACTTGGGGGATGGCTACACCTTC
-	TRBD2	TRBV20-1	TRBJ2-1	CSALPASSGAQDEQFF	TGCAGTGCTCTACCCGCTTCTAGCGGGGCGCAGGATGAGCAGTTCTTC
few	-	TRBV4-1	TRBJ2-5	CASSHERRYGGPETQYF	TGCGCCAGCAGCCATGAACGAAGGTATGGGGGACCAGAGACCCAGTACTTC
few	TRBD2	TRBV27	TRBJ2-7	CASSPIIRTSAGREQYF	TGTGCCAGCAGTCCCATTATTCGGACTAGCGCTGGGAGGGAGCAGTACTTC
few	-	TRBV12-3/TRBV12-4	TRBJ1-1	CASSLRAPEAFF	TGTGCCAGCAGTCTCCGGGCCCCTGAAGCTTTCTTT
few	-	TRBV15	TRBJ1-5	CATSRDRGGPQPQHF	TGTGCCACCAGCAGAGATCGTGGAGGGCCTCAGCCCCAGCATTTT
-	-	TRBV27	TRBJ2-7	CASSFVGSLSSYEQYF	TGTGCCAGCAGTTTTGTGGGATCCCTATCTTCCTACGAGCAGTACTTC
-	-	TRBV29-1	TRBJ2-6	CSVGGLGGANVLTF	TGCAGCGTTGGGGGATTAGGTGGGGCCAACGTCCTGACTTTC
-	-	TRBV14	TRBJ2-1	CAILRNEQFF	TGTGCCATCCTACGCAATGAGCAGTTCTTC
few	-	TRBV10-3	TRBJ2-1	CAISPQGRNEQFF	TGTGCCATCAGCCCACAGGGAAGGAATGAGCAGTTCTTC
-	-	TRBV9	TRBJ2-3	CASSAWTMEDTQYF	TGTGCCAGCAGCGCTTGGACGATGGAAGATACGCAGTATTTT
-	-	TRBV3-1	TRBJ2-7	CASSQQLASYEQYF	TGTGCCAGCAGCCAACAACTAGCATCCTACGAGCAGTACTTC
-	-	TRBV5-1	TRBJ2-7	CASRIQGGNYEQYF	TGCGCCAGCAGGATACAGGGGGGGAACTACGAGCAGTACTTC
-	TRBD1	TRBV15	TRBJ2-5	CATSTNRGIQYF	TGTGCCACCAGCACAAACAGGGGAATCCAGTACTTC
-	TRBD2	TRBV24-1	TRBJ2-1	CATVPWGLAGDNEQFF	TGTGCCACCGTGCCCTGGGGACTAGCGGGGGACAATGAGCAGTTCTTC
-	TRBD2	TRBV12-3/TRBV12-4	TRBJ2-1	CASSQGLAGEKQFF	TGTGCCAGCAGTCAGGGGCTAGCGGGAGAAAAGCAGTTCTTC
few	-	TRBV24-1	TRBJ2-3	CATSDPTGPNTQYF	TGTGCCACCAGTGACCCCACCGGCCCAAATACGCAGTATTTT
once	-	TRBV11-2	TRBJ1-1	CASSFGWGDTEAFF	TGTGCCAGCAGCTTCGGGTGGGGCGACACTGAAGCTTTCTTT
-	-	TRBV4-2	TRBJ2-3	CASSQGSPIPTDTQYF	TGTGCCAGCAGCCAAGGTTCCCCGATTCCCACAGATACGCAGTATTTT
-	-	TRBV4-3	TRBJ2-4	CASSQGGIGNIQYF	TGCGCCAGCAGCCAAGGAGGGATTGGAAACATTCAGTACTTC
few	TRBD1	TRBV4-2	TRBJ2-1	CASSQGLGQGRNNEQFF	TGTGCCAGCAGCCAAGGGTTAGGACAGGGGAGGAACAATGAGCAGTTCTTC
few	-	TRBV7-9	TRBJ1-4	CASSFGSGRWKEKLFF	TGTGCCAGCAGCTTTGGCTCCGGCAGGTGGAAGGAAAAACTGTTTTTT
few	TRBD1	TRBV12-3/TRBV12-4	TRBJ2-1	CASRDRSNEQFF	TGTGCCAGCAGGGACAGGTCCAATGAGCAGTTCTTC
many	-	TRBV10-3	TRBJ2-7	CAISMTGEGYEQYF	TGTGCCATCAGCATGACAGGGGAGGGCTACGAGCAGTACTTC
-	TRBD2	TRBV20-1	TRBJ2-7	CSASLGAGGSYEQYF	TGCAGTGCTAGCCTAGGGGCGGGAGGCTCCTACGAGCAGTACTTC
few	TRBD1	TRBV20-1	TRBJ1-2	CSARTGERYTF	TGCAGTGCTAGGACAGGGGAGCGCTACACCTTC
-	TRBD1	TRBV23-1	TRBJ2-7	CASSQNPGQAPYEQYF	TGCGCCAGCAGTCAAAACCCGGGACAGGCCCCCTACGAGCAGTACTTC
-	-	TRBV11-2	TRBJ2-7	CASSFIQGPYEQYF	TGTGCCAGCAGCTTTATACAGGGTCCCTACGAGCAGTACTTC
-	TRBD1	TRBV5-1	TRBJ1-6	CASSLTGDRRSPLHF	TGCGCCAGCAGTCTAACAGGGGATCGGCGGTCACCCCTCCACTTT
-	-	TRBV19	TRBJ1-2	CASSKQISNYGYTF	TGTGCCAGTAGCAAACAAATATCTAACTATGGCTACACCTTC
-	-	TRBV6-1	TRBJ1-6	CASSTTGISPLHF	TGTGCCAGCAGCACCACAGGGATTTCACCCCTCCACTTT
-	-	TRBV6-1	TRBJ1-2	CASRTGLDYGYTF	TGTGCCAGCAGGACAGGTCTGGACTATGGCTACACCTTC
-	-	TRBV2	TRBJ1-2	CAGGYGNNYGYTF	TGTGCCGGAGGATATGGAAATAACTATGGCTACACCTTC
-	-	TRBV5-5	TRBJ2-3	CASSLRDGILNTQYF	TGTGCCAGCAGCCTCCGGGACGGGATATTAAATACGCAGTATTTT
-	-	TRBV20-1	TRBJ2-7	CSASDPGAYEQYF	TGCAGTGCTAGTGACCCGGGAGCCTACGAGCAGTACTTC